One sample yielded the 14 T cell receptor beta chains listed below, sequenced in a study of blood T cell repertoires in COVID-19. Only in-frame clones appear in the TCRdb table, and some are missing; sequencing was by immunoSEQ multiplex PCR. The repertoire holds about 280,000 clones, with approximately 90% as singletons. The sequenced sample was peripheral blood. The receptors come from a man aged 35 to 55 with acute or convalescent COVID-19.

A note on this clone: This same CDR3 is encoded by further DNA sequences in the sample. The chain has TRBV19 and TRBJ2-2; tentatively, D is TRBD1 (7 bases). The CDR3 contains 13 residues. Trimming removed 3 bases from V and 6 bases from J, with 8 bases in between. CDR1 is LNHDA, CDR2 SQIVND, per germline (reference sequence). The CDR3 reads CASSIRGAGELFF. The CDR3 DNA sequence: TGTGCCAGTAGTATCAGGGGGGCCGGGGAGCTGTTTTTT.

This chain's CDR3 is CAWSRVGSSTF. CDR3 sequence (DNA): TGTGCCTGGAGTAGAGTTGGCTCTAGCACCTTC. The chain carries TRBV30 and TRBJ1-2, with D uncertain. CDR1 and CDR2 (germline): GTSNPN, SVGIG (reference sequence). Trimming took off 2 bases at V and 13 bases at J, with 14 bases between the two ends. The CDR3 has 11 amino acids.

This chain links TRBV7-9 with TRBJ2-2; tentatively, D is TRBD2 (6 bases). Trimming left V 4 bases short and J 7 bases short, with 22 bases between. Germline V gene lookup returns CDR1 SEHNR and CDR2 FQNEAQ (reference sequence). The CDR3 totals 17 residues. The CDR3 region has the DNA TGTGCCAGCAGCTCCACCGGGACTTTCTTCATAGGCGGGGAGCTGTTTTTT. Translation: CASSSTGTFFIGGELFF.

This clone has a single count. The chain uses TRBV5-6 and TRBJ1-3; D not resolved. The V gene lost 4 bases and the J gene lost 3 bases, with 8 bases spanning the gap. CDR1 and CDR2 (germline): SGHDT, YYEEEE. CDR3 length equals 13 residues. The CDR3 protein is CASSDKVGNTIYF. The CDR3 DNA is TGTGCCAGCAGCGACAAGGTTGGAAACACCATATATTTT.

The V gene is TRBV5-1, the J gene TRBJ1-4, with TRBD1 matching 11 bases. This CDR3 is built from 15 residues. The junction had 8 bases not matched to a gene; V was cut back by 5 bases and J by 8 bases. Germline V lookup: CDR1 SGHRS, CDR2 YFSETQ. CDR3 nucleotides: TGCGCCAGCAGTTCTCGGACAGGGGGCCAGGAAAAACTGTTTTTT. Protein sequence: CASSSRTGGQEKLFF. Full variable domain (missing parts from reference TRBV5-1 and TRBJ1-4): KAGVTQTPRYLIKTRGQQVTLSCSPISGHRSVSWYQQTPGQGLQFLFEYFSETQRNKGNFPGRFSGRQFSNSRSEMNVSTLELGDSALYLCASSSRTGGQEKLFFGSGTQLSVL.

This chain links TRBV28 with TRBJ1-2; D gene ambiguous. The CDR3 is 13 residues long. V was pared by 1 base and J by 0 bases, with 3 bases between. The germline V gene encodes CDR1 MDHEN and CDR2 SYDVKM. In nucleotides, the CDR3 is TGTGCCAGCAGTTTATCTTCTAACTATGGCTACACCTTC. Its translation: CASSLSSNYGYTF.

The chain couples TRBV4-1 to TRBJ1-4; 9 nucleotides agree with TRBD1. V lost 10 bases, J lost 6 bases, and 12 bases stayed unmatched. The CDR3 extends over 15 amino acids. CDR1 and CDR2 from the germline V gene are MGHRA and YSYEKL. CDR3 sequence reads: CATRPTGGLDEKLFF. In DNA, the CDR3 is TGCGCCACCCGGCCTACAGGGGGCCTCGATGAAAAACTGTTTTTT.

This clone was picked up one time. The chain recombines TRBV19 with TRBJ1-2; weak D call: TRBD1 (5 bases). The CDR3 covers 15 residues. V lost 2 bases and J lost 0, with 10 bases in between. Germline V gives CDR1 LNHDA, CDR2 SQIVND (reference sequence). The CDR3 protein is CASSIQGQANYGYTF. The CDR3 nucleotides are TGTGCCAGTAGTATACAGGGTCAAGCTAACTATGGCTACACCTTC.

The CDR3 loop reads CSVEDLRGSLGDTQYF. The CDR3 DNA follows: TGCAGCGTTGAAGATCTTCGGGGAAGCCTCGGGGATACGCAGTATTTT. The gene calls are TRBV29-1 and TRBJ2-3, with D possibly being TRBD2 (5 bases). V was shortened by 0 bases and J by 6 bases, with 19 bases between the two germline ends. The CDR3 totals 16 residues. Germline V gene data show CDR1 as SQVTM and CDR2 as ANQGSEA.

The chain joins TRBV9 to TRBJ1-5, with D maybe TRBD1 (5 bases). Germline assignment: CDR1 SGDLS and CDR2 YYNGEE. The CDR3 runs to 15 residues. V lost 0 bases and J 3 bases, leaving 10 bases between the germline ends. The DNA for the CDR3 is TGTGCCAGCAGCGTAGGGGGCTCCTTCAATCAGCCCCAGCATTTT. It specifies CASSVGGSFNQPQHF. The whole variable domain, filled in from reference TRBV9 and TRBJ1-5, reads DSGVTQTPKHLITATGQRVTLRCSPRSGDLSVYWYQQSLDQGLQFLIQYYNGEERAKGNILERFSAQQFPDLHSELNLSSLELGDSALYFCASSVGGSFNQPQHFGDGTRLSIL.

The CDR3 nucleotides are TGTGCCAGCAGCTTAGGGTCCGCGGAGCAGTACTTC. Residues: CASSLGSAEQYF. This chain uses TRBV7-2 with TRBJ2-7; D not resolved. The CDR3 loop spans 12 amino acids. V dropped 1 base and J dropped 7 bases, with 8 bases sitting between them. Germline assignment: CDR1 SGHTA and CDR2 FQGNSA.

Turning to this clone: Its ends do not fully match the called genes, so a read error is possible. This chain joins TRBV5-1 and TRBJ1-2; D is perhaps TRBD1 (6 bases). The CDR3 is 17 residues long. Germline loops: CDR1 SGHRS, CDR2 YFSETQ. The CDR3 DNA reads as TGCGCCAGCAGCTTGGCCCCCACAGGGTTTAATAACTATGGCCACACCTTC. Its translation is CASSLAPTGFNNYGHTF.

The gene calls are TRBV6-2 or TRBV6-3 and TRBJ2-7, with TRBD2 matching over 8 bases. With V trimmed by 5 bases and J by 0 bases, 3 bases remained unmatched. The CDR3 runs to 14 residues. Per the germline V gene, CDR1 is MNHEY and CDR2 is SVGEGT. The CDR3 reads CASSTSGSSYEQYF. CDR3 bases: TGTGCCAGCAGTACTAGCGGTAGCTCCTACGAGCAGTACTTC.

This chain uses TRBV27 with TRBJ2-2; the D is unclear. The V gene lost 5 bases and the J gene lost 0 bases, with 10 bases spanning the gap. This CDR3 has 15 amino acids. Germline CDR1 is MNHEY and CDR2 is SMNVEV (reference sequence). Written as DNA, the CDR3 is TGTGCCAGCAGTGCCCATACATCGAACACCGGGGAGCTGTTTTTT. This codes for CASSAHTSNTGELFF.